Shown below are 10 T cell receptor beta chains from a single sample sequenced in a study of lymphopenia after photon versus proton radiotherapy. Profiled with immunoSEQ multiplex PCR; TCRdb holds only in-frame clones, not every one. The table has around 42,000 clones, about 85% seen once. The source was peripheral blood, collected from a patient treated with photon-based radiotherapy. The source of these receptors is a man in his forties or fifties with gastric cancer.

The V and J genes are TRBV29-1 and TRBJ2-1; 8 bases fit TRBD2. From germline, CDR1 is SQVTM and CDR2 ANQGSEA. V lost 4 bases to trimming and J lost 0 bases; unmatched junction nucleotides: 5. CDR3 length: 15 amino acids. This CDR3 reads CSVVPGGSSYNEQFF. In DNA, the CDR3 is TGCAGCGTTGTTCCGGGGGGGAGCTCCTACAATGAGCAGTTCTTC.

The CDR3 sequence: CASRAGSSTDTQYF. Written as DNA, the CDR3 is TGCGCCAGCCGAGCGGGGTCCAGCACAGATACGCAGTATTTT. The chain links TRBV4-3 to TRBJ2-3; TRBD2 matches 7 bases. The CDR3 length is 14 residues. The junction had 5 bases not matched to a gene; V was cut back by 8 bases and J by 0 bases. CDR1 is LGHNA, CDR2 YSLEER, per germline.

This clone was seen more than once but under ten times. The chain couples TRBV6-6 to TRBJ1-2; 8 positions agree with TRBD1. CDR3 length equals 12 residues. In germline, CDR1 is MNHNY, CDR2 SVGAGI (reference sequence). The V segment lost 5 bases and the J segment 7 bases; nucleotides outside the gene matches: 3. The CDR3 reads CASSPTGAGYTF. CDR3 in DNA: TGTGCCAGCAGTCCGACAGGGGCTGGCTACACCTTC.

The chain uses TRBV19 and TRBJ2-5; D may match TRBD1 or TRBD2 (5 bases each). This CDR3 comprises 15 residues. Germline CDR1 is LNHDA and CDR2 is SQIVND (reference sequence). Trimming removed 5 bases at V and 5 bases at J, with 18 bases between. In DNA, the CDR3 is TGTGCCAGTAGTCTCCGTGGGGCTAGCCGGGAGACCCAGTACTTC. It translates to CASSLRGASRETQYF.

The V gene is TRBV30, the J gene TRBJ2-1; D not resolved. Germline V gene data show CDR1 as GTSNPN and CDR2 as SVGIG (reference sequence). This CDR3 spans 15 amino acids. Trimming removed 0 bases from V and 5 bases from J, with 14 bases in between. This CDR3 reads CAWSVGVTVHNEQFF. As DNA, the CDR3 is TGTGCCTGGAGTGTAGGTGTAACAGTCCACAATGAGCAGTTCTTC.

The chain recombines TRBV27 with TRBJ1-5; 7 bases match TRBD1. The germline V gene encodes CDR1 MNHEY and CDR2 SMNVEV (reference sequence). The CDR3 consists of 13 residues. Trimming at V came to 5 bases and at J to 10 bases, leaving 8 bases not matched to a gene. DNA for the CDR3: TGTGCCAGCAGTCAACAGGGGCAAAATCCCCAGCATTTT. Residues: CASSQQGQNPQHF.

This CDR3 reads CASSPETSDTHEQYF. The CDR3 coding sequence is TGTGCCAGCTCACCGGAGACTTCCGACACCCACGAGCAGTACTTC. The J gene is TRBJ2-7, the V gene TRBV18; D gene uncertain. The length of the CDR3 is 15 residues. V lost 3 bases and J 5 bases, leaving 17 bases between the germline ends. CDR1 is KGHSH, CDR2 LQKENI, per germline.

The J gene is TRBJ1-6, the V gene TRBV5-1, with D perhaps TRBD1 (5 bases). This CDR3 is 14 amino acids long. Trimming took off 5 bases at V and 9 bases at J, with 15 bases between the two ends. CDR1 SGHRS and CDR2 YFSETQ come from the germline V gene. The CDR3 loop reads CASSPGNSGSPLHF. CDR3 sequence (DNA): TGCGCCAGCAGTCCAGGGAATTCGGGTTCACCCCTCCACTTT.

The rearrangement links TRBV14 to TRBJ1-2; 7 bases fit TRBD1. J was trimmed by 8 bases and V by 4 bases; bases with no gene match: 4. From germline, CDR1 is SGHDN and CDR2 FVKESK. The CDR3 has 12 residues. The CDR3 reads CASSRDRSGYTF. CDR3 sequence (DNA): TGTGCCAGCAGCCGGGACAGAAGCGGCTACACCTTC.

Only a few counts were recorded for this clone. In DNA, the CDR3 is TGCGCCAGCAGCGAAGGTAACCAAGAGACCCAGTACTTC. Translated: CASSEGNQETQYF. The chain recombines TRBV5-1 with TRBJ2-5; D not resolved. Germline assignment: CDR1 SGHRS and CDR2 YFSETQ. This CDR3 has 13 amino acids. V lost 4 bases and J lost 0, with 7 bases in between.